The clone carrying this T cell receptor beta chain showed up many times. The length of the CDR3 is 15 residues. Germline CDR1 reads DFQATT; CDR2 reads SNEGSKA (reference sequence). It was RNA transcripts that yielded the amplified TCR beta CDR3 regions. HTBI primers drove first-round RT-PCR of the TCR CDR3. TCRdb re-analysed the multiplex PCR reads in MiXCR, keeping a single row per CDR3 protein. The table records about 500,000 distinct CDR3 sequences, about 16% of them present only once. The data are from a study of T cells in Graves' hyperthyroidism and ophthalmopathy. In the study overall: Blood was drawn when the patient was first diagnosed and still untreated.

A roughly 10 ml volume of fresh peripheral blood provided the PBMCs. The V and J genes are TRBV20-1 and TRBJ2-7; 7 nucleotides agree with TRBD1. The receptor comes from a woman aged 30 to 39 with Graves' ophthalmopathy. The sample was blood. This CDR3 is CSGINPQGHLVEQYF. In DNA form, the CDR3 reads TGCAGCGGCATAAACCCACAGGGGCACCTAGTCGAGCAGTACTTC.